The following is a T cell receptor beta chain sequence with its context. Its antigen is not known. The sample originates from a study of T cells in Graves' hyperthyroidism and ophthalmopathy. Study-level background: Blood was drawn when the patient was first diagnosed and still untreated.

The source material, RNA transcripts, was used to amplify TCR beta CDR3 regions. The primer set for the first-round RT-PCR of the TCR CDR3 was HTBI. TCRdb analysed the multiplex PCR reads with MiXCR anew, one entry per CDR3 protein. The profile shows 550,000 to 650,000 distinct CDR3 sequences, about 15% of them singletons. Study-wide points: Most thyroid-expanded clonotypes above 0.001 were also found in blood.

Trimming removed 3 bases at V and 0 bases at J, with 6 bases between. Germline CDR1 and CDR2: DFQATT and SNEGSKA (reference sequence). The CDR3 sequence is 14 residues long. Diagnoses were made from clinical symptoms, serum measures (thyroxine and TRAb), thyroid ultrasound and orbital computed tomography. Fresh peripheral blood, 10 ml, was the source of the PBMCs. V and J are TRBV20-1 and TRBJ1-6, with D tentatively TRBD1 (6 bases). Sequenced input: blood. This receptor was obtained from a woman younger than 45 with Graves' hyperthyroidism that later progressed to Graves' ophthalmopathy. CDR3 sequence (DNA): TGCAGTGCTAGGGACAGCTCCTATAATTCACCCCTCCACTTT. Its translation is CSARDSSYNSPLHF.